This TCR beta chain was obtained from a study of shared clonotypes between healthy human individuals. Study details: The study drew on a couple of women and three men aged 18 to 49 as donors.

Donors, healthy HIV-negative adults, lacked recent acute infections or vaccinations. The V end was cut by 3 bases, the J end by 2 bases, with 11 bases between. The CDR3 extends over 14 amino acids. In germline, CDR1 is SGHRS, CDR2 YFSETQ. The study ran the assay at deep level. The genomic DNA of each subset was split evenly across several immunoSEQ plates. Generated by immunoSEQ multiplex PCR, the TCRdb table keeps only in-frame clones and is missing some. The sample shows around 500,000 clones, about 76% of them seen only once. Sequencing was carried out using PBMCs. The sequence was obtained from a woman between 35 and 50 years old in good health. Some clones in this sample may be carry-over from other donors' samples. This chain connects TRBV5-1 to TRBJ1-1; D might be TRBD1 (6 bases). The DNA for the CDR3 is TGCGCCAGCAGCTGGGGGGGACAAAACACTGAAGCTTTCTTT. This translates into CASSWGGQNTEAFF.